Given below is one TCR beta chain in context. As yet, its antigen is unknown. The CDR3 is 14 amino acids. In germline, CDR1 is DFQATT, CDR2 SNEGSKA (reference sequence). V gave up 2 bases and J gave up 4 bases; unmatched junction bases: 8. It was RNA transcripts that yielded the amplified TCR beta CDR3 regions. A set of HTBI primers served as the primers for a first-round RT-PCR of the TCR CDR3. One entry per CDR3 protein, called by TCRdb with MiXCR from the multiplex PCR reads. The repertoire has about 480,000 distinct CDR3 sequences, roughly a quarter of them found once; the top ten carry roughly 10%. The study excluded patients with uncontrolled infection, other autoimmune disease, pregnancy or lactation. Extraction of PBMCs used 10 ml of fresh peripheral blood. The sample originates from a study of T cells in Graves' hyperthyroidism and ophthalmopathy. Study-level findings and limits: Also found in blood were most expanded thyroid clonotypes above 0.001.

This sequence originates from a woman aged 25 to 45 with Graves' ophthalmopathy. The chain has TRBV20-1 and TRBJ2-7, with 7 bases aligning to TRBD2. Sequenced: blood. CDR3 in amino acids: CSARLGGGEYEQYF. For the CDR3, the DNA is TGCAGTGCTAGATTGGGCGGGGGAGAATACGAGCAGTACTTC.